Each of the 16 T cell receptor beta chains below was sequenced from the same sample in a study of OX40 agonist ivuxolimab in advanced cancers. Sequencing used immunoSEQ multiplex PCR; TCRdb keeps in-frame clones, though not all of them. The sample consists of 19,000 or so clones, about 80% of them appearing once. This sample comprised CD4+ or CD8+ T cells sorted from blood, obtained in a trial of the OX40 agonist ivuxolimab. The receptors stem from an adult with an advanced solid tumor such as melanoma, head and neck, liver or kidney cancer.

The chain uses TRBV5-6 and TRBJ2-7; D not certain. CDR3 size: 13 residues. V lost 2 bases and J 5 bases, leaving 11 bases between the germline ends. Germline V lookup: CDR1 SGHDT, CDR2 YYEEEE. The CDR3 nucleotides are TGTGCCAGCAGCTTCGAGAATTTCGACGAGCAGTACTTC. Its protein product is CASSFENFDEQYF.

The rearrangement joins TRBV28 to TRBJ2-7, with D perhaps matching TRBD1 (5 bases). In germline, CDR1 is MDHEN, CDR2 SYDVKM. V shed 9 bases and J shed 5 bases, with 26 bases lying between them. The CDR3 loop spans 16 amino acids. The CDR3 bases are TGTGCCAGTAACCTAAGGGCGCCAGGGTTGGGGAACGAGCAGTACTTC. This encodes CASNLRAPGLGNEQYF.

This chain joins TRBV6-6 and TRBJ1-1; a possible D gene is TRBD1 (6 bases). V was cut by 2 bases and J by 3 bases, with 7 bases left in between. Germline assignment: CDR1 MNHNY and CDR2 SVGAGI (reference sequence). The CDR3 contains 13 residues. In DNA, the CDR3 is TGTGCCAGCAGTTACGGGGGGCACACTGAAGCTTTCTTT. Translation gives CASSYGGHTEAFF.

This chain joins TRBV5-4 and TRBJ2-2, with a possible D match to TRBD1 (6 bases). Between the trimmed V and J ends, which lost 6 bases and 6 bases, there was a span of 9 bases. Germline CDR1 is SGHNT and CDR2 is YYREEE (reference sequence). This CDR3 contains 12 residues. For the CDR3, the DNA is TGTGCCAGCATTACAGGGTCCGGGGAGCTGTTTTTT. It translates to CASITGSGELFF.

The chain joins TRBV7-9 to TRBJ1-1, with D maybe TRBD1 (6 bases). CDR3 length: 12 residues. Between the trimmed V and J ends, which lost 7 bases and 5 bases, there was a span of 11 bases. From germline, CDR1 is SEHNR and CDR2 FQNEAQ (reference sequence). In nucleotides, the CDR3 is TGTGCCAGCAACGGGGGGCCTACTGAAGCTTTCTTT. It is translated as CASNGGPTEAFF.

This clone was recorded a few times. The rearrangement links TRBV10-3 to TRBJ2-3; possibly TRBD1 or TRBD2 for D (5 bases each). The V end was cut by 0 bases, the J end by 0 bases, with 16 bases between. Per germline, CDR1 ENHRY and CDR2 SYGVKD. This CDR3 spans 18 amino acids. The CDR3 loop reads CAISESGPSPDSTDTQYF. The CDR3 bases are TGTGCCATCAGTGAGTCGGGACCGTCCCCCGATAGCACAGATACGCAGTATTTT.

This rearrangement joins TRBV7-9 to TRBJ2-1, with D perhaps matching TRBD1 (6 bases). Germline loops: CDR1 SEHNR, CDR2 FQNEAQ (reference sequence). The CDR3 runs to 16 residues. V was cut by 5 bases and J by 4 bases, with 18 bases left in between. CDR3 sequence: CASSQDFTGSYNEQFF. CDR3 DNA sequence: TGTGCCAGCAGCCAAGATTTTACAGGGTCGTACAATGAGCAGTTCTTC.

This clone was counted once. The chain links TRBV7-9 to TRBJ2-7, with a weak D call TRBD1 (6 bases). Germline V gene sequence: CDR1 SEHNR, CDR2 FQNEAQ (reference sequence). The CDR3 sequence is 15 residues long. Between the trimmed V and J ends, which lost 6 bases and 0 bases, there was a span of 15 bases. CDR3 sequence: CASSRRQADSYEQYF. CDR3 in DNA: TGTGCCAGCAGTCGGAGACAGGCCGACTCCTACGAGCAGTACTTC.

V gene TRBV27 combines with J gene TRBJ1-5, with D possibly matching TRBD1 (5 bases). This CDR3 spans 15 amino acids. Trimming removed 0 bases from V and 4 bases from J, with 10 bases in between. Germline assignment: CDR1 MNHEY and CDR2 SMNVEV (reference sequence). CDR3 residues: CASSLSGGTNQPQHF. In DNA form, the CDR3 reads TGTGCCAGCAGTTTATCGGGAGGGACTAATCAGCCCCAGCATTTT.

The rearrangement links TRBV6-5 to TRBJ2-5; D unresolved. CDR1 is MNHEY, CDR2 SVGAGI, per germline. V was shortened by 0 bases and J by 1 base, with 6 bases between the two germline ends. The CDR3 totals 14 residues. CDR3 sequence reads: CASSYSNSQETQYF. DNA for the CDR3: TGTGCCAGCAGTTACTCGAACAGCCAAGAGACCCAGTACTTC.

The chain has TRBV7-6 and TRBJ1-2, with D uncertain. The CDR3 spans 15 residues. V was trimmed by 1 base and J by 2 bases, leaving 11 bases between them. Germline values: CDR1 SGHVS, CDR2 FNYEAQ. CDR3 loop: CASSLESGGNYGYTF. CDR3 in DNA: TGTGCCAGCAGCTTAGAATCTGGAGGGAACTATGGCTACACCTTC.

This clone was found a few times. The chain recombines TRBV13 with TRBJ2-7; TRBD1 aligns across 8 bases. This CDR3 spans 15 amino acids. The V segment lost 2 bases and the J segment 3 bases; nucleotides outside the gene matches: 6. Germline loops: CDR1 PRHDT, CDR2 FYEKMQ (reference sequence). DNA for the CDR3: TGTGCCAGCAGCTTATCAACAGGGGGTCGCTACGAGCAGTACTTC. It yields the protein CASSLSTGGRYEQYF.

The rearrangement links TRBV19 to TRBJ2-7; D is perhaps TRBD1 (6 bases). V dropped 3 bases and J dropped 4 bases, with 13 bases sitting between them. This CDR3 comprises 14 residues. CDR1 is LNHDA and CDR2 is SQIVND in the germline V gene (reference sequence). The CDR3 sequence: CASSMRQGQYEQYF. DNA of the CDR3: TGTGCCAGTAGTATGAGGCAGGGGCAGTACGAGCAGTACTTC.

The genes are TRBV18 and TRBJ2-5; D remains unclear. This CDR3 is built from 13 residues. V lost 4 bases and J 5 bases, leaving 11 bases between the germline ends. Germline V gene lookup returns CDR1 KGHSH and CDR2 LQKENI. The CDR3 DNA sequence: TGTGCCAGCTCACGGGTAGGGTATGAGACCCAGTACTTC. It encodes CASSRVGYETQYF.

The chain joins TRBV9 to TRBJ1-2, with D maybe TRBD1 (5 bases). CDR3 length: 18 residues. Trimming removed 0 bases from V and 4 bases from J, with 22 bases in between. The germline CDR1 and CDR2 sequences are SGDLS and YYNGEE. Here the CDR3 DNA reads TGTGCCAGCAGCGTAGGGAACCCCCTCCAGACAGAGGGCTATGGCTACACCTTC. Protein: CASSVGNPLQTEGYGYTF.

The V call is TRBV7-2, the J call TRBJ2-5, with D hard to call. The V and J ends lost 1 base and 5 bases respectively, with 17 bases between them. Germline V gene data show CDR1 as SGHTA and CDR2 as FQGNSA. The CDR3 contains 16 residues. The CDR3 region has the DNA TGTGCCAGCAGCTTAGTCCCATATGTCGTCGGCGAGACCCAGTACTTC. Its protein product is CASSLVPYVVGETQYF.